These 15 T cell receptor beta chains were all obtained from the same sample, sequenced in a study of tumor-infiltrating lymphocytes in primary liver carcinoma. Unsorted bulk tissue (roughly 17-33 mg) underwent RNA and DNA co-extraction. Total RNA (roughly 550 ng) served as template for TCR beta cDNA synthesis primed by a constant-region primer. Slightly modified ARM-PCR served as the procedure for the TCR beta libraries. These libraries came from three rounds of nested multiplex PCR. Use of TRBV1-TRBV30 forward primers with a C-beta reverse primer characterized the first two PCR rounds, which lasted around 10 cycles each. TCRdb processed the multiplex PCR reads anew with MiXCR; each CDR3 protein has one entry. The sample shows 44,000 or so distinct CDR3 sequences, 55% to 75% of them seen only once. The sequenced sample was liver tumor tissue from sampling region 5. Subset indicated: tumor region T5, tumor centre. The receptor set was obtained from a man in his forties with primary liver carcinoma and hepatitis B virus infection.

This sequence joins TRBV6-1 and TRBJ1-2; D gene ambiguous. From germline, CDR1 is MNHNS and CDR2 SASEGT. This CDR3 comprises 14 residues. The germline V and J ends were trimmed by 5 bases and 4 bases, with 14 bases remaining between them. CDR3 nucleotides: TGTGCCAGCAGTCTGGAGCAAGCTATCTATGGCTACACCTTC. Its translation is CASSLEQAIYGYTF.

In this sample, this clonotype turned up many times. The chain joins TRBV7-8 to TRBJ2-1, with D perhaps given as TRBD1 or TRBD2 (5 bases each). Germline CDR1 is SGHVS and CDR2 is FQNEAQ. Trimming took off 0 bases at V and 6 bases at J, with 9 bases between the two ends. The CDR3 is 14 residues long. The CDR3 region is CASSLAQGANEQFF. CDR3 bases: TGTGCCAGCAGCTTAGCGCAGGGAGCCAATGAGCAGTTCTTC. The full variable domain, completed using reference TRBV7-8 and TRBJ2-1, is GAGVSQSPRYKVAKRGQDVALRCDPISGHVSLFWYQQALGQGPEFLTYFQNEAQLDKSGLPSDRFFAERPEGSVSTLKIQRTQQEDSAVYLCASSLAQGANEQFFGPGTRLTVL.

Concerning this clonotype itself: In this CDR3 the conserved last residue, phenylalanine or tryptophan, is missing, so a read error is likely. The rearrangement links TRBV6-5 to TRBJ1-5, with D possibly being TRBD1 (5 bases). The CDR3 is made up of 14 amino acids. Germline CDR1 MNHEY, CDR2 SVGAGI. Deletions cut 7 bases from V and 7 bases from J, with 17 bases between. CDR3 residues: CASNFSGREQPQHS. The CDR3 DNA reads TGTGCCAGCAATTTTTCAGGGAGGGAGCAGCCCCAGCATTCT.

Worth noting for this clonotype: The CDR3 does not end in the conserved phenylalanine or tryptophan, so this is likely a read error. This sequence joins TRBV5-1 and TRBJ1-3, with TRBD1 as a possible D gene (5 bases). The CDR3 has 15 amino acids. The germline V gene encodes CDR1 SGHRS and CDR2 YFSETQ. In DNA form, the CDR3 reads TGCGCCAGCAGCCTAACCCCCGACAGCGGAAACATCATATATCTT. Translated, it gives CASSLTPDSGNIIYL.

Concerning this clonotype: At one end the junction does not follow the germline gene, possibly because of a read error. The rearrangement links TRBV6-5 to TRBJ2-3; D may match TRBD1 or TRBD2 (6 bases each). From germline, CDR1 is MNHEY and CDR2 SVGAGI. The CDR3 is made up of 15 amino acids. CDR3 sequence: CVSSYRAGGLDTQYF. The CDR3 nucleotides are TGTGTCAGCAGTTACAGGGCAGGAGGGCTCGATACGCAGTATTTT.

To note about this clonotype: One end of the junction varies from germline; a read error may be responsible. The chain's CDR3 is CTSSGGNHEQYF. CDR3 sequence (DNA): TGTACCAGTAGTGGTGGGAACCACGAGCAGTACTTC. The chain joins TRBV6-1 to TRBJ2-7, with D hard to call. There are 12 residues in the CDR3. Germline lookup yields CDR1 MNHNS and CDR2 SASEGT.

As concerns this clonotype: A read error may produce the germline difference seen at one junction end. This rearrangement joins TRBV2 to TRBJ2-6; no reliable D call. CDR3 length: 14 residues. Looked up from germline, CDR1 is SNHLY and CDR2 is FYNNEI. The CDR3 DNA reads TGTGCTAGCAATGACATCTCTGGGGCCAACGTCCTGACTTTC. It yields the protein CASNDISGANVLTF.

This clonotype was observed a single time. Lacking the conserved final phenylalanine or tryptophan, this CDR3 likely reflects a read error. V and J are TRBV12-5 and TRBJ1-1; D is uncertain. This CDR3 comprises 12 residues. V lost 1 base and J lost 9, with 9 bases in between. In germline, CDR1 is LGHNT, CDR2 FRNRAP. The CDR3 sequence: CASGLGQGKAFI. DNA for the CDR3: TGTGCTAGTGGTTTGGGACAAGGAAAAGCTTTCATT.

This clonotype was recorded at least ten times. The DNA for the CDR3 is TGCGCCAGCAGCCCCGAGCAAGTCCTCCCCCAAGAGACCCAGTACTTC. It encodes CASSPEQVLPQETQYF. V usage is TRBV5-1 and J usage is TRBJ2-5; D is ambiguous. The V gene's germline CDR1 is SGHRS and CDR2 YFSETQ. Trimming removed 4 bases from V and 1 base from J, with 17 bases in between. This CDR3 is 16 amino acids long.

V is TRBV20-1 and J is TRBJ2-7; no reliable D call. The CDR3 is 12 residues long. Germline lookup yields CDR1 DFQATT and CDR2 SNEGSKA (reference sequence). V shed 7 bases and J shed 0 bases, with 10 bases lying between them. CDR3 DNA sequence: TGCAGTGTTGTTCCACGCTCCTACGAGCAGTACTTC. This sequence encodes CSVVPRSYEQYF.

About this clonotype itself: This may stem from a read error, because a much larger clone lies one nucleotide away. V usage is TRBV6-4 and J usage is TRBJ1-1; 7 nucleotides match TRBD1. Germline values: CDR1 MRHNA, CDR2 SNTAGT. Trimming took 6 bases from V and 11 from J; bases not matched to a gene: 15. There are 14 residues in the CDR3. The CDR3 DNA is TGTGCCAGCAGGCGTCCCGGGACAGTGGGAGAGGCTTTCTTT. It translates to CASRRPGTVGEAFF.

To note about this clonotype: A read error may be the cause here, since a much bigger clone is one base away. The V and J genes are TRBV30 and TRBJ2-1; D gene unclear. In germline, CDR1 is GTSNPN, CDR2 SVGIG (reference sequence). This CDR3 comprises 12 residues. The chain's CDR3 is CAWSVAYNEEFF. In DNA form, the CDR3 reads TGTGCCTGGAGTGTGGCCTACAATGAGGAGTTCTTC. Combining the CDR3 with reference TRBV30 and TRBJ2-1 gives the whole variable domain SQTIHQWPATLVQPVGSPLSLECTVEGTSNPNLYWYRQAAGRGLQLLFYSVGIGQISSEVPQNLSASRPQDRQFILSSKKLLLSDSGFYLCAWSVAYNEEFFGPGTRLTVL.

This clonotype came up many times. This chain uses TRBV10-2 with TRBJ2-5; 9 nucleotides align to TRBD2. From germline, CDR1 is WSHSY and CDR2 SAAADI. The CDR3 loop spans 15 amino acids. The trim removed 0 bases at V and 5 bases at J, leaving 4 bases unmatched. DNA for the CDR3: TGCGCCAGCAGTGAGTCGGCGGGAGGGGGTGAGACCCAGTACTTC. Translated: CASSESAGGGETQYF.

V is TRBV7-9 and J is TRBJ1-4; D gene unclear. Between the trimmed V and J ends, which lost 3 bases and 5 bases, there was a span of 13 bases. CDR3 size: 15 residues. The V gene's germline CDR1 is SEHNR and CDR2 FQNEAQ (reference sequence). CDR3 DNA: TGTGCCAGCAGCTTGTCTCAGGCCCTAAATGAAAAACTGTTTTTT. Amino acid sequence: CASSLSQALNEKLFF.

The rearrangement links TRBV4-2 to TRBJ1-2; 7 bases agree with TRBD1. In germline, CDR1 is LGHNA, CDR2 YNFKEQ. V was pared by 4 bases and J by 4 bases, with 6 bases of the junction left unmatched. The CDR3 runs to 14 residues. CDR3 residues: CASSRDRTSYGYTF. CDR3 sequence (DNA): TGTGCCAGCAGCCGGGACAGAACTAGCTATGGCTACACCTTC.